One and the same sample provided the 21 T cell receptor beta chains below, sequenced in a study of T cells after yellow fever vaccination (dated by TCRdb to the late 2010s). Taken with the paper, the label for treatment or condition translates to: live attenuated yellow fever vaccine strain. The library was obtained by 5' RACE. Sequencing instrument: Illumina NovaSeq 6000. Using fastp at Q25 and MiXCR, TCRdb reprocessed the public reads and kept productive beta chains. Rows are combined by CDR3 protein, so each entry shows the most common genes and DNA. The sample records about 320,000 distinct CDR3 sequences, around a tenth of which are singletons. The ten largest account for 3% to 3.5% of the sample. The sequenced sample was CD4+ T cells sorted from PBMCs, obtained 45 days after the yellow fever booster vaccination. These receptors originate from a man younger than 35 who received the YFV17D yellow fever vaccine.

This clonotype was seen a few times. J is TRBJ2-3 and V is TRBV12-3 or TRBV12-4; 10 bases agree with TRBD2. This CDR3 has 15 residues. V lost 6 bases and J lost 6; bases outside the gene matches: 9. DNA for the CDR3: TGTGCCAGCAGCAGGGGGGCTAGCGGGGGTGATACGCAGTATTTT. Translation: CASSRGASGGDTQYF.

This clonotype was observed at least ten times. J is TRBJ1-4 and V is TRBV4-2; D is unclear. Deletions cut 0 bases from V and 14 bases from J, with 16 bases between. The CDR3 loop spans 14 amino acids. Germline V lookup: CDR1 LGHNA, CDR2 YNFKEQ. The CDR3 here is CASSQDGRPRNLFF. The CDR3 DNA follows: TGTGCCAGCAGCCAAGATGGCAGGCCCAGGAACCTGTTTTTT.

The chain links TRBV19 to TRBJ2-2; D gene unclear. Looked up from germline, CDR1 is LNHDA and CDR2 is SQIVND (reference sequence). Trimming shortened V by 7 bases and J by 1 base, and 13 bases separated the two germline ends. CDR3 length equals 15 residues. CDR3 DNA: TGTGCCAGTATGGGCCAGCCTCTGAACACCGGGGAGCTGTTTTTT. Translating gives CASMGQPLNTGELFF. The full variable domain, its missing parts supplied by reference TRBV19 and TRBJ2-2, is DGGITQSPKYLFRKEGQNVTLSCEQNLNHDAMYWYRQDPGQGLRLIYYSQIVNDFQKGDIAEGYSVSREKKESFPLTVTSAQKNPTAFYLCASMGQPLNTGELFFGEGSRLTVL.

The chain combines TRBV30 with TRBJ2-2; TRBD2 matches 12 bases. Germline V gene lookup returns CDR1 GTSNPN and CDR2 SVGIG (reference sequence). The junction had 10 bases not matched to a gene; V was cut back by 7 bases and J by 7 bases. This CDR3 is 15 amino acids long. This chain's CDR3 is CAYPQVTSGGGELFF. CDR3 DNA: TGTGCCTACCCACAGGTGACTAGCGGGGGCGGGGAGCTGTTTTTT.

This clonotype was seen repeatedly, ten times or more. V is TRBV5-6 and J is TRBJ2-1; tentatively, D is TRBD2 (5 bases). This CDR3 has 14 amino acids. V shed 4 bases and J shed 9 bases, with 17 bases lying between them. Per germline, CDR1 SGHDT and CDR2 YYEEEE. DNA for the CDR3: TGTGCCAGCAGCACCCGGGGAAGGGCGACTGAGCAGTTCTTC. This gives the protein CASSTRGRATEQFF.

The V call is TRBV6-1, the J call TRBJ1-6; TRBD1 matches 7 bases. Trimming took 6 bases from V and 5 from J; bases not matched to a gene: 4. Germline V lookup: CDR1 MNHNS, CDR2 SASEGT. This CDR3 spans 14 amino acids. The CDR3 protein is CASRNRGHNSPLHF. CDR3 nucleotide sequence: TGTGCCAGCAGGAACAGGGGCCATAATTCACCCCTCCACTTT.

The sample holds a few counts of this clonotype. This chain joins TRBV18 and TRBJ1-5; D possibly corresponds to TRBD1 (5 bases). The CDR3 runs to 16 residues. CDR1 is KGHSH and CDR2 is LQKENI in the germline V gene. V was shortened by 4 bases and J by 4 bases, with 17 bases between the two germline ends. The CDR3 here is CASSLAPPGTNQPQHF. The CDR3 DNA reads TGTGCCAGCTCACTCGCCCCCCCGGGGACGAATCAGCCCCAGCATTTT. The whole variable domain, remainder taken from reference TRBV18 and TRBJ1-5, is NAGVMQNPRHLVRRRGQEARLRCSPMKGHSHVYWYRQLPEEGLKFMVYLQKENIIDESGMPKERFSAEFPKEGPSILRIQQVVRGDSAAYFCASSLAPPGTNQPQHFGDGTRLSIL.

The chain has TRBV4-3 and TRBJ1-4; D is unclear. The length of the CDR3 is 15 residues. V was clipped by 1 base and J by 2 bases, with 8 bases between them. From germline, CDR1 is LGHNA and CDR2 YSLEER. CDR3 nucleotides: TGCGCCAGCAGCCAAGGCCGGGGTACTAATGAAAAACTGTTTTTT. It codes for CASSQGRGTNEKLFF.

There are a few counts of this clonotype. Here the CDR3 omits its conserved ending phenylalanine or tryptophan, so a read error is the likely source. The rearrangement uses TRBV10-3 and TRBJ2-1; 7 nucleotides align to TRBD2. CDR3 length: 16 residues. V shed 3 bases, J shed 5 bases, and the junction held 10 bases outside the gene matches. Germline lookup yields CDR1 ENHRY and CDR2 SYGVKD. The CDR3 is CAISDEGGGINNEQFL. The CDR3 DNA reads as TGTGCCATCAGTGATGAAGGCGGGGGAATCAACAATGAGCAGTTCCTC.

J is TRBJ2-5 and V is TRBV2, with 10 bases aligning to TRBD1. The CDR3 covers 15 residues. Germline V gene lookup returns CDR1 SNHLY and CDR2 FYNNEI. J was trimmed by 4 bases and V by 4 bases; bases with no gene match: 6. The CDR3 DNA follows: TGTGCCAGCAGTGGACAGGGGGCTGGAGGAGAGACCCAGTACTTC. Protein: CASSGQGAGGETQYF.

The chain uses TRBV6-5 and TRBJ2-7, with 9 bases identical to TRBD1. This CDR3 has 13 amino acids. Germline CDR1 MNHEY, CDR2 SVGAGI. V shed 4 bases, J shed 6 bases, and the junction held 4 bases outside the gene matches. Here the CDR3 DNA reads TGTGCCAGCAGTTCGGGACAGGGTCGCGAGCAGTACGTC. It specifies CASSSGQGREQYV.

The CDR3 DNA sequence: TGCAGCGCTACACGAAATACCTACGAGCAGTACTTC. Its protein product is CSATRNTYEQYF. V usage is TRBV29-1 and J usage is TRBJ2-7; D unclear. Germline values: CDR1 SQVTM, CDR2 ANQGSEA. The CDR3 has 12 residues. Trimming removed 7 bases at V and 2 bases at J, with 12 bases between.

This clonotype was found a few times. As DNA, the CDR3 is TGTGCCAGCAGCCAAGAAGATTGGCAGTTGAACACTGAAGCTTTCTTT. It specifies CASSQEDWQLNTEAFF. The rearrangement links TRBV14 to TRBJ1-1; D remains unclear. V lost 0 bases to trimming and J lost 0 bases, with 11 bases between them. The CDR3 has 16 residues. Germline V CDR1 and CDR2: SGHDN, FVKESK.

This clonotype was seen a handful of times. The chain uses TRBV7-2 and TRBJ1-1, with D possibly being TRBD1 (5 bases). Germline V gene lookup returns CDR1 SGHTA and CDR2 FQGNSA. Between the trimmed V and J ends, which lost 5 bases and 7 bases, there was a span of 14 bases. This CDR3 spans 13 amino acids. The CDR3 reads CASSVGQLREAFF. DNA of the CDR3: TGTGCCAGCAGCGTTGGACAACTCCGTGAAGCTTTCTTT.

A few counts support this clonotype. V and J are TRBV28 and TRBJ2-7; D may correspond to TRBD1 or TRBD2 (5 bases each). Trimming took off 4 bases at V and 6 bases at J, with 10 bases between the two ends. Germline CDR1 reads MDHEN; CDR2 reads SYDVKM. This CDR3 has 12 residues. The CDR3 DNA reads as TGTGCCAGCAGTTCCGGGGCCCGCGAGCAGTACGTC. Translated, it gives CASSSGAREQYV.

This clonotype was seen only once. The gene calls are TRBV9 and TRBJ2-3; D possibly matches TRBD1 or TRBD2 (5 bases each). Germline loops: CDR1 SGDLS, CDR2 YYNGEE. V lost 4 bases and J 3 bases, leaving 15 bases between the germline ends. The CDR3 has 15 amino acids. CDR3 loop: CASSPRDPRTDTQYF. Written as DNA, the CDR3 is TGTGCCAGCAGCCCCCGGGACCCAAGGACAGATACGCAGTATTTT.

The chain employs TRBV20-1 and TRBJ1-4; 8 nucleotides line up with TRBD1. The germline V gene encodes CDR1 DFQATT and CDR2 SNEGSKA (reference sequence). V shed 6 bases, J shed 5 bases, and the junction held 5 bases outside the gene matches. The CDR3 runs 13 residues. This CDR3 is CSARTGLNEKLFF. CDR3 in DNA: TGCAGTGCCCGGACAGGGCTGAATGAAAAACTGTTTTTT.

This clonotype was recorded many times. The V call is TRBV20-1, the J call TRBJ2-7; TRBD2 is a possible D gene (5 bases). V was pared by 3 bases and J by 2 bases, with 14 bases between. Germline V gives CDR1 DFQATT, CDR2 SNEGSKA (reference sequence). CDR3 length: 14 amino acids. CDR3 region: CSARRALLTYEQYF. CDR3 DNA: TGCAGTGCTAGGCGGGCCTTGCTTACCTACGAGCAGTACTTC.

The rearrangement joins TRBV6-5 to TRBJ2-7; D ambiguous. The CDR3 loop spans 14 amino acids. The germline V gene has CDR1 MNHEY and CDR2 SVGAGI. Between the trimmed V and J ends, which lost 0 bases and 2 bases, there was a span of 8 bases. CDR3 in amino acids: CASSYSRVTYEQYF. The DNA of the CDR3 is TGTGCCAGCAGTTACTCACGGGTCACCTACGAGCAGTACTTC.

This clonotype was recorded at least ten times. V gene TRBV7-8 combines with J gene TRBJ2-5, with unresolved D. The CDR3 is 14 amino acids. Trimming pared 0 bases from V and 1 base from J, leaving 6 bases between. Germline-derived CDR1 and CDR2 are SGHVS and FQNEAQ. The DNA for the CDR3 is TGTGCCAGCAGCTTAGCGTACAGCCAAGAGACCCAGTACTTC. Translated: CASSLAYSQETQYF.

This clonotype was found a few times. The gene calls are TRBV15 and TRBJ2-7; 7 nucleotides match TRBD2. Germline CDR1 is LNHNV and CDR2 is YYDKDF (reference sequence). J was trimmed by 0 bases and V by 1 base; bases with no gene match: 3. CDR3 length equals 15 residues. CDR3 bases: TGTGCCACCAGCAGAGGCGGGGGAAGCTCCTACGAGCAGTACTTC. This sequence encodes CATSRGGGSSYEQYF.